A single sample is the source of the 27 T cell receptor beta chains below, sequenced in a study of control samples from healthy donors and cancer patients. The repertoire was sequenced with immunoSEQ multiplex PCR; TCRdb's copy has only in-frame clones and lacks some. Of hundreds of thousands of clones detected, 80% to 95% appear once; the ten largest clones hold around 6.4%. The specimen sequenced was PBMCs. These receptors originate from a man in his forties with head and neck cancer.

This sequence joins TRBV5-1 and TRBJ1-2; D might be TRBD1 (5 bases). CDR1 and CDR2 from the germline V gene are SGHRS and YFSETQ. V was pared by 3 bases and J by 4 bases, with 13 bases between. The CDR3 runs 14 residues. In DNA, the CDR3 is TGCGCCAGCAGCTCTAACACAGGCAGCTATGGCTACACCTTC. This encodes CASSSNTGSYGYTF.

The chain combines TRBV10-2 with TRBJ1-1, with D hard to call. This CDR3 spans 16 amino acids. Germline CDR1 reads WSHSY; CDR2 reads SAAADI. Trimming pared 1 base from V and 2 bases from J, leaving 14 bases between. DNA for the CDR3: TGCGCCAGCAGTGAGTGGAGTTCATCGGGAAACACTGAAGCTTTCTTT. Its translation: CASSEWSSSGNTEAFF.

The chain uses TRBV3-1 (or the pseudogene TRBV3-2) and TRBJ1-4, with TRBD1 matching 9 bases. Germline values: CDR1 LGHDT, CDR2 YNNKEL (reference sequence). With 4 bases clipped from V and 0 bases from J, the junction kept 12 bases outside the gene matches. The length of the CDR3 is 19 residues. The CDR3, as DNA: TGTGCCAGCAGCCGGATCCGGGACAGGGTCAAGGCAACTAATGAAAAACTGTTTTTT. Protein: CASSRIRDRVKATNEKLFF.

As DNA, the CDR3 is TGTGCCAGCAGCTCTCGGACTAGCGGGAGAGCAGATACGCAGTATTTT. Translation: CASSSRTSGRADTQYF. This rearrangement joins TRBV9 to TRBJ2-3; 13 bases are a match to TRBD2. The ends lost 4 bases at V and 4 bases at J; junction bases unmatched: 6. The germline V gene encodes CDR1 SGDLS and CDR2 YYNGEE. This CDR3 spans 16 amino acids.

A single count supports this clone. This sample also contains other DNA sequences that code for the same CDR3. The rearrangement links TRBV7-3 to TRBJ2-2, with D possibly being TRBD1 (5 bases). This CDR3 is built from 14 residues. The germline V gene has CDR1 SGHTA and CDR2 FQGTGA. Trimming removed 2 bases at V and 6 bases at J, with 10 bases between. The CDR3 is CASSLGTGAGELFF. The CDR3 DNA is TGTGCCAGCAGCTTAGGAACAGGCGCCGGGGAGCTGTTTTTT.

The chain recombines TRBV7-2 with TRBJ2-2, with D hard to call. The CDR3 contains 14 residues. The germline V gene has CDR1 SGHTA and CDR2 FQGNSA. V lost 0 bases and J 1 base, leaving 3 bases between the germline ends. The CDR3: CASSLAGNTGELFF. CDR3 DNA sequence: TGTGCCAGCAGCTTAGCAGGGAACACCGGGGAGCTGTTTTTT.

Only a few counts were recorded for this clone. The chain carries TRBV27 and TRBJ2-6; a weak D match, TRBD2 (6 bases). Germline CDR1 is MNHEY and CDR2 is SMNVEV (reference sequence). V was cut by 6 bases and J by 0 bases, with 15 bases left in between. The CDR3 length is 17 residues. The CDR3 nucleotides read TGTGCCAGCAGCCCCACTAGCTCAAGCTCTGGGGCCAACGTCCTGACTTTC. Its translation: CASSPTSSSSGANVLTF. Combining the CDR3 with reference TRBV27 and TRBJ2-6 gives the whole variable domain EAQVTQNPRYLITVTGKKLTVTCSQNMNHEYMSWYRQDPGLGLRQIYYSMNVEVTDKGDVPEGYKVSRKEKRNFPLILESPSPNQTSLYFCASSPTSSSSGANVLTFGAGSRLTVL.

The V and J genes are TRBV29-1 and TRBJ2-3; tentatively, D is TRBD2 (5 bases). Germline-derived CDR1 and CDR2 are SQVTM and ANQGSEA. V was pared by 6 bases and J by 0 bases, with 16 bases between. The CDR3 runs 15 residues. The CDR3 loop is CSVTPEDGSTDTQYF. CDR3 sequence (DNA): TGCAGCGTGACCCCGGAGGACGGTAGCACAGATACGCAGTATTTT.

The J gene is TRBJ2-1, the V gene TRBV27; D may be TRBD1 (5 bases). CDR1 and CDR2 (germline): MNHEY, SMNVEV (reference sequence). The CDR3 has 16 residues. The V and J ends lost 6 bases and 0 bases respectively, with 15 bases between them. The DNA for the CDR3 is TGTGCCAGCAGGCTGGCAGGGCTTAGCTCCTACAATGAGCAGTTCTTC. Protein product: CASRLAGLSSYNEQFF.

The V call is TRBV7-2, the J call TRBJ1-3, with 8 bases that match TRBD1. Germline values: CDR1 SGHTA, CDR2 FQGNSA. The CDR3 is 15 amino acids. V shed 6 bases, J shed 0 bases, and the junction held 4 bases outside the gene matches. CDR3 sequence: CASRLTGGSGNTIYF. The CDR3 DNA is TGTGCCAGCAGACTTACAGGGGGCTCTGGAAACACCATATATTTT.

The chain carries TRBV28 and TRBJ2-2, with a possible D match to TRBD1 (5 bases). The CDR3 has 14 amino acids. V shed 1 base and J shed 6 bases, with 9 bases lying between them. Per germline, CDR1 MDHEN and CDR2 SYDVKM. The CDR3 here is CASSLFQGAGELFF. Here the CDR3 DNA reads TGTGCCAGCAGTTTATTTCAAGGGGCCGGGGAGCTGTTTTTT.

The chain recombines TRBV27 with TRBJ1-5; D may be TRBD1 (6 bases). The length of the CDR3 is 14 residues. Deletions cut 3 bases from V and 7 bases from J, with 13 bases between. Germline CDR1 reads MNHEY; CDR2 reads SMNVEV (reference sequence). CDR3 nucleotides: TGTGCCAGCAGTTTTACAGGGACCGGGCAGCCCCAGCATTTT. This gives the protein CASSFTGTGQPQHF.

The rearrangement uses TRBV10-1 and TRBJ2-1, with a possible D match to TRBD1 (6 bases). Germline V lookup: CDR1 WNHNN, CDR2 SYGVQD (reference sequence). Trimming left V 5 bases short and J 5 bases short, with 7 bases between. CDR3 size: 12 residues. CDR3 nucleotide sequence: TGCGCCAGCAGTCGGACAGACAATGAGCAGTTCTTC. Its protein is CASSRTDNEQFF.

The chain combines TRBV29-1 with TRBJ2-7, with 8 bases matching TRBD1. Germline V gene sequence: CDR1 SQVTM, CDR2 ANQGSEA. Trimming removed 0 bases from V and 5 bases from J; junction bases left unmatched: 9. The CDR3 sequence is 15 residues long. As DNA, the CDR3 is TGCAGCGTTGAAGATCCAGGCAGGGGGCAGGACGAGCAGTACTTC. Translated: CSVEDPGRGQDEQYF.

CDR3: CATSDFSLGDSRDTQYF. In DNA, the CDR3 is TGTGCCACCAGTGATTTTTCCCTTGGGGATTCGAGAGATACGCAGTATTTT. The gene calls are TRBV24-1 and TRBJ2-3, with D unclear. Trimming removed 1 base at V and 5 bases at J, with 18 bases between. This CDR3 is built from 17 residues. CDR1 and CDR2 (germline): KGHDR, SFDVKD.

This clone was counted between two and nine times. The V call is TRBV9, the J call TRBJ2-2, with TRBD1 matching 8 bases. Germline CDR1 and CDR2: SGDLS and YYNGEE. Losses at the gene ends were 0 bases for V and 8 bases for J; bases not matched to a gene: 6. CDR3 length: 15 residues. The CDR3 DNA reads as TGTGCCAGCAGCGTAGGGACAGGGAGGTTTGGGGAGCTGTTTTTT. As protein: CASSVGTGRFGELFF.

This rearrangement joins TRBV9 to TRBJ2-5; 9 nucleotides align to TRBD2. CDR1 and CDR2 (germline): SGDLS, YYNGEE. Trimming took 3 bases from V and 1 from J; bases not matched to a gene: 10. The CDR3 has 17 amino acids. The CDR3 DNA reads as TGTGCCAGCAGCGCTAACGTAGCGGGGGCCGTCCAAGAGACCCAGTACTTC. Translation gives CASSANVAGAVQETQYF.

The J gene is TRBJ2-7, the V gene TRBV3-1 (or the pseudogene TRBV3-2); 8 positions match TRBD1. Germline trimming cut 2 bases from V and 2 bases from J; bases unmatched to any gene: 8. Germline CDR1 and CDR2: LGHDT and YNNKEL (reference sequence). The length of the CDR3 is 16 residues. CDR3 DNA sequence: TGTGCCAGCAGCCAACTTGACAGGGGCACGGCCTACGAGCAGTACTTC. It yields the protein CASSQLDRGTAYEQYF.

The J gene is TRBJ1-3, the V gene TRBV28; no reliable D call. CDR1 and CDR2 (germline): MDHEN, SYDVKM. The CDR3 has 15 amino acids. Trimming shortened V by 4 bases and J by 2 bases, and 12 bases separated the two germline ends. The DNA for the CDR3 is TGTGCCAGCAGTTCCGGCCTCCGAACTGGAAACACCATATATTTT. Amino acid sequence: CASSSGLRTGNTIYF.

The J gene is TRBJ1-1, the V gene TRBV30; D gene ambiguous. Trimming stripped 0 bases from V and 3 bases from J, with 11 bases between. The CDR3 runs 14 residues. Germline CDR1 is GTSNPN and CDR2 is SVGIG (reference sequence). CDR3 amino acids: CAWSVPAGYTEAFF. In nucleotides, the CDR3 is TGTGCCTGGAGTGTCCCCGCGGGGTACACTGAAGCTTTCTTT.

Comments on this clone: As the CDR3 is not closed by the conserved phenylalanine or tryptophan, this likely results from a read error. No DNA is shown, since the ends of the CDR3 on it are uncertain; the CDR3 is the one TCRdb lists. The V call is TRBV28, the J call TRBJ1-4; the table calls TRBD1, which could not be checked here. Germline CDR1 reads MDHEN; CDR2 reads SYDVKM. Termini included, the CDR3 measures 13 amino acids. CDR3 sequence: CASTDDRLMSPWY.

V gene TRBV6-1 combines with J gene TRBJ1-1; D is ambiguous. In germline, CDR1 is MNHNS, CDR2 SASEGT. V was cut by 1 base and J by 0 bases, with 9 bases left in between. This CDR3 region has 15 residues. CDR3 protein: CASSEEVRLNTEAFF. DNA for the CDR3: TGTGCCAGCAGTGAAGAGGTCCGATTGAACACTGAAGCTTTCTTT.

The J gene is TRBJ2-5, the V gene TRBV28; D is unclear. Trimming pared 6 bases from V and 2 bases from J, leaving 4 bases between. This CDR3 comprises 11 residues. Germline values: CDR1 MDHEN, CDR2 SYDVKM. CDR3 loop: CASRDQETQYF. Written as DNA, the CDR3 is TGTGCCAGCAGAGATCAAGAGACCCAGTACTTC.

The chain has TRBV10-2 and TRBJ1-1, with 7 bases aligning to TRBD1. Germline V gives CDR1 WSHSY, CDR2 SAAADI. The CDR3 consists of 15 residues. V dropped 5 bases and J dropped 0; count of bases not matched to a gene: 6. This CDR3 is CASSIQQGLNTEAFF. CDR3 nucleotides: TGCGCCAGCAGTATTCAACAGGGGTTGAACACTGAAGCTTTCTTT.

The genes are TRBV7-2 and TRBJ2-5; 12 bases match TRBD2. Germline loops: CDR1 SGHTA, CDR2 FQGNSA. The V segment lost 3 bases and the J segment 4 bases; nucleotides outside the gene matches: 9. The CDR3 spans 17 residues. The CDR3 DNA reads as TGTGCCAGCAGCTTTGCTAGCGGGAGGGCCAACGGAGAGACCCAGTACTTC. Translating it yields CASSFASGRANGETQYF.

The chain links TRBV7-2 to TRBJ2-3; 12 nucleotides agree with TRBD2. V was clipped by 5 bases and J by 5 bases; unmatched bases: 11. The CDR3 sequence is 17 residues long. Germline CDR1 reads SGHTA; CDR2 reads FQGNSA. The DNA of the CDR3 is TGTGCCAGCAGCCCGAGGCGACTAGCGGGGGCCGGAGATACGCAGTATTTT. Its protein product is CASSPRRLAGAGDTQYF.

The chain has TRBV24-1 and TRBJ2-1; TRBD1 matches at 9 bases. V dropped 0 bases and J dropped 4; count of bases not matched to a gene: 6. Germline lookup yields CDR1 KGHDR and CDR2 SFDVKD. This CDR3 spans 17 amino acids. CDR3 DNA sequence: TGTGCCACCAGTGATTTGCGGGACAGGGAATCTTACAATGAGCAGTTCTTC. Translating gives CATSDLRDRESYNEQFF.